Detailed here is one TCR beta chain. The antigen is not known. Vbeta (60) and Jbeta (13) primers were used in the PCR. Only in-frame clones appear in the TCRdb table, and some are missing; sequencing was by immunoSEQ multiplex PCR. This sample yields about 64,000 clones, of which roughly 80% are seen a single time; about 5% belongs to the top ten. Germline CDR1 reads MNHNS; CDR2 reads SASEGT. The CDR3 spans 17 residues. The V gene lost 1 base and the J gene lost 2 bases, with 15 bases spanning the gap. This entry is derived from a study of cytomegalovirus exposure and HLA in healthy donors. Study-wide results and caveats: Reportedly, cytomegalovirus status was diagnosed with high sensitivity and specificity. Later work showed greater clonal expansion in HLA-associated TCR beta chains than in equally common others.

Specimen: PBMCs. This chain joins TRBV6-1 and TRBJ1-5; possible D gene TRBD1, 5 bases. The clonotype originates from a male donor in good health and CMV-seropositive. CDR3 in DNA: TGTGCCAGCAGTGAAGTATGGCGGGCGGGGGGCAATCAGCCCCAGCATTTT. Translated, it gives CASSEVWRAGGNQPQHF.